This is a list of T cell receptor beta chains from one sample in a study of shared clonotypes between healthy human individuals. Sequencing was performed with immunoSEQ multiplex PCR; in TCRdb, only in-frame clones are kept and a portion is missing. In the table there are approximately 700,000 clones, about three quarters of which are singletons. Sequencing was done on a sample of memory CD4+ T cells sorted from blood. The receptor source for this set is a woman aged 25 to 39 in good health. Each CDR3 is given without its conserved first and last residue. Each record gives: D gene, V gene, J gene, CDR3 protein. A D gene is named only where the DNA matches it firmly.

NA,TRBV7-9,TRBJ2-1,ASSSSSAGPNKQF
TRBD2,TRBV7-9,TRBJ2-7,ASSKRRGLAGEGYEQY
TRBD1,TRBV7-3,TRBJ2-7,ASSLTGTGSYEQY
NA,TRBV28,TRBJ1-3,ASSFGRWGSSGNTIY
NA,TRBV28,TRBJ2-1,ASSSPSIVQF
TRBD2,TRBV25-1,TRBJ2-1,ASSPIGSGIYNEQF
TRBD1,TRBV18,TRBJ2-7,ASSPGQNYEQY
NA,TRBV7-9,TRBJ2-3,ASSLVLFTRTDTQY
NA,TRBV5-4,TRBJ1-2,ASSLGGQGSDYGYT
TRBD2,TRBV4-1,TRBJ2-1,ASSHKGTSGRVEQF
NA,TRBV19,TRBJ2-5,ASSMSLGLKTQY
NA,TRBV11-2,TRBJ2-7,ASSRLGASSYEQY
NA,TRBV5-1,TRBJ1-5,ASSLTGDSNQPQH
NA,TRBV18,TRBJ2-7,ASSPPAQYYEQY
NA,TRBV15,TRBJ2-7,ATSRGAGATSSYEQY
TRBD2,TRBV7-9,TRBJ2-7,ASSLTSGDYEQY
NA,TRBV15,TRBJ1-3,ATSRDRPSGNTIY
NA,TRBV6-5,TRBJ2-7,ASGTTTYEQY
NA,TRBV28,TRBJ2-7,ASSFYGGAYEQY
NA,TRBV25-1,TRBJ1-4,ASRDSGHIEKLF
TRBD2,TRBV6-6,TRBJ2-1,ASSLGEGPHNEQF
NA,TRBV28,TRBJ1-1,ASGTVGGIAF
TRBD1,TRBV6-6,TRBJ2-1,ASRMDRDQF
TRBD2,TRBV5-4,TRBJ2-7,ASSLVGLAESISYEQY
NA,TRBV4-2,TRBJ2-3,ASSQGGTDAGRVTQY
NA,TRBV15,TRBJ1-4,ATSREVSLLEKLF
NA,TRBV28,TRBJ1-1,ASSPSPLGGQNTEAF
NA,TRBV5-6,TRBJ2-1,ASRRPGPRNEQF
NA,TRBV7-8,TRBJ2-3,ASSLARAYADTQY
NA,TRBV19,TRBJ1-5,ASSIGYQPQH
NA,TRBV5-1,TRBJ2-2,ASSLDRVSTNTGELF
NA,TRBV7-9,TRBJ1-2,ASSLGMSGYT